The clone carrying this T cell receptor beta chain was seen at least ten times. Its antigen is unknown. Constant-region reverse primers amplified full-length variable regions, followed by semi-nested Nested Universal Primer A PCR. Each CDR3 protein gets one entry after TCRdb re-called the 5' RACE reads with MiXCR. The profile shows roughly 8,500 distinct CDR3 sequences, over 25% of them singletons. Study findings and constraints: The larger cohort examined one V-J beta rearrangement, not whole repertoires. Tumor memory CD4+ T cell TCR gene usage clustered with blood and lymph node memory CD4+ cells and lymph node naive CD4+ cells.

Naive CD4+ T cells were purified with Tregs depleted by CD25. The CDR3 runs to 15 residues. The ends were cut back, 3 bases at V and 8 bases at J, with 20 bases in the middle. The germline CDR1 and CDR2 sequences are DFQATT and SNEGSKA (reference sequence). The chain carries TRBV20-1 and TRBJ2-1, with D maybe TRBD1 (6 bases). The sequencing input was naive CD4+ T cells sorted from a lymph node. Subset of the sample: naive CD4+ T cells, CD4+CD45RA+CD25-. This clonotype originated in a female donor with breast cancer. CDR3 sequence reads: CSASSLRWTDYEQFF. In nucleotides, the CDR3 is TGCAGTGCTAGTAGCCTTCGTTGGACAGATTATGAGCAGTTCTTC.